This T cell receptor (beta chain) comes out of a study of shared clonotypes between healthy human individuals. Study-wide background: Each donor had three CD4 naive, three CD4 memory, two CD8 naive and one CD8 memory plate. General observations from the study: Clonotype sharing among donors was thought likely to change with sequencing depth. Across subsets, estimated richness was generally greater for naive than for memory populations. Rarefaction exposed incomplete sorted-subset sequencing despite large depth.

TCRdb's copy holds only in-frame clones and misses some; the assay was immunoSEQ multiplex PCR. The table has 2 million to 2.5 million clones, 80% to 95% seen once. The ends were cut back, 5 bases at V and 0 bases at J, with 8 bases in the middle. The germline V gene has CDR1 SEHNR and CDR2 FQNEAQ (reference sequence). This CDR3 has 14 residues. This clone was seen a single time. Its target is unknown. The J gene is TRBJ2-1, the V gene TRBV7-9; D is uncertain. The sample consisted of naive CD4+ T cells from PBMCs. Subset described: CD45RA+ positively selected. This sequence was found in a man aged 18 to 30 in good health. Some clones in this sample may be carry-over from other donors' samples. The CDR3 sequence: CASSHLSSYNEQFF. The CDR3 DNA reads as TGTGCCAGCAGCCACCTAAGCTCCTACAATGAGCAGTTCTTC.